The 12 T cell receptor beta chains in this list originate from one sample, sequenced in a study of immune characterization of retroperitoneal liposarcoma. TCRdb processed the PCR reads anew with MiXCR; each CDR3 protein has one entry. The table lists around 20,000 distinct CDR3 sequences, 35% to 45% of them singletons. Material: blood. All receptors derive from a male donor with retroperitoneal liposarcoma.

The chain has TRBV7-2 and TRBJ2-1; unclear D gene. Judging by the DNA end, TRBJ2-5 fits better; the J call may be wrong. From germline, CDR1 is SGHTA and CDR2 FQGNSA. The CDR3 runs to 13 residues. The chain's CDR3 is CASSLETDETQYF. The CDR3 DNA follows: TGTGCCAGCAGCTTAGAAACGGATGAGACCCAGTACTTC.

At least ten counts were recorded for this clonotype. This rearrangement joins TRBV12-3 or TRBV12-4 to TRBJ2-1, with D tentatively TRBD2 (5 bases). The tail of the sequence fits TRBJ2-7 better, so the J call may be wrong. This CDR3 has 18 residues. The CDR3 reads CASTFRTRGISSYNEQYF. The CDR3 DNA sequence: TGTGCCAGCACCTTCCGGACCCGAGGGATTAGCTCCTACAATGAGCAGTACTTC.

The chain joins TRBV19 to TRBJ2-2; D is uncertain. This CDR3 is 14 amino acids long. CDR1 is LNHDA and CDR2 is SQIVND in the germline V gene (reference sequence). With 5 bases removed from V and 4 bases from J, the gap between germline ends came to 11 bases. The CDR3 DNA is TGTGCCAGTAGTTTAGTAGGGTCCACCGGGGAGCTGTTTTTT. The encoded protein is CASSLVGSTGELFF.

This clonotype was counted once. This sequence may be a read error, since a much larger clone differs from it by one base. The V gene is TRBV7-6, the J gene TRBJ2-7; the D gene is possibly TRBD2 (5 bases). The better agreement between TRBJ2-1 and the DNA end casts doubt on the J call. CDR1 SGHVS and CDR2 FNYEAQ come from the germline V gene. This CDR3 has 12 residues. The CDR3 nucleotides read TGTCCTAGCAGCCCGCCGGTGGGCGAGCAGTTCTTC. Translated, it gives CPSSPPVGEQFF.

The rearrangement joins TRBV4-1 to TRBJ2-7; D is perhaps TRBD2 (6 bases). Germline CDR1 reads MGHRA; CDR2 reads YSYEKL. V was cut by 1 base and J by 7 bases, with 23 bases left in between. The CDR3 is 17 amino acids. CDR3 nucleotide sequence: TGCGCCAGCAGCCAAGTCATCGTTCCGGGGGTACGAAGAGAGCAGTACTTC. Amino acids: CASSQVIVPGVRREQYF.

V gene TRBV5-1 combines with J gene TRBJ1-6; TRBD1 might be the D (5 bases). CDR1 and CDR2 from the germline V gene are SGHRS and YFSETQ. This CDR3 has 13 residues. Trimming left V 1 base short and J 10 bases short, with 9 bases between. CDR3 in amino acids: CASSLLGDSPLHF. CDR3 DNA sequence: TGCGCCAGCAGCTTGCTTGGGGACTCACCCCTCCACTTT.

The rearrangement uses TRBV12-3 or TRBV12-4 and TRBJ1-5; unclear D gene. V was trimmed by 4 bases and J by 2 bases, leaving 9 bases between them. This CDR3 comprises 14 residues. The CDR3 sequence is CASSWLFGNQPQHF. The DNA for the CDR3 is TGTGCCAGCAGTTGGTTGTTCGGCAATCAGCCCCAGCATTTT.

There are a few counts of this clonotype. CDR3 bases: TGTGCCAGCAGTCTACAGGGCCGAGGGGCTTACGAGCAGTTCTTC. Amino acids: CASSLQGRGAYEQFF. The genes are TRBV12-3 or TRBV12-4 and TRBJ2-1, with a tentative D call TRBD1 (6 bases). V shed 5 bases and J shed 10 bases, with 21 bases lying between them. CDR3 length: 15 amino acids.

The chain is built from TRBV6-1 and TRBJ1-6; no clear D. There are 14 residues in the CDR3. Germline CDR1 is MNHNS and CDR2 is SASEGT. The ends were cut back, 2 bases at V and 5 bases at J, with 7 bases in the middle. In nucleotides, the CDR3 is TGTGCCAGCAGTGAAATACAGAATAATTCACCCCTCCACTTT. It codes for CASSEIQNNSPLHF.

This clonotype was observed a few times. The chain carries TRBV10-2 and TRBJ1-2; possible D gene TRBD1, 5 bases. Germline lookup yields CDR1 WSHSY and CDR2 SAAADI. The CDR3 is made up of 15 amino acids. V lost 3 bases and J 7 bases, leaving 18 bases between the germline ends. CDR3 sequence reads: CASSDPPRGLSGYTF. The CDR3 DNA follows: TGCGCCAGCAGTGACCCTCCCCGGGGGTTGAGTGGCTACACCTTC.

Worth noting for this clonotype: This clone may be a read error of a much larger clone one base away. The V and J genes are TRBV12-3 or TRBV12-4 and TRBJ2-7; D may be TRBD1 (6 bases). The J call could be wrong; TRBJ2-1 is a better fit for the DNA end. The CDR3 length is 13 residues. CDR3 protein: CASSSQGNNEQFF. CDR3 DNA sequence: TGTGCCAGCAGCTCCCAGGGGAACAATGAGCAGTTCTTC.

This clonotype has more than one count but fewer than ten. The chain employs TRBV6-1 and TRBJ2-5; D could derive from TRBD1 or TRBD2 (5 bases each). The J call is doubtful: the DNA matches TRBJ2-1 better. Per germline, CDR1 MNHNS and CDR2 SASEGT. CDR3 length equals 15 residues. Here the CDR3 reads CASSPGTSWTGEQFF. For the CDR3, the DNA is TGTGCCAGCAGTCCGGGGACCTCCTGGACCGGGGAGCAGTTCTTC.